The TCR beta chain under discussion was sequenced for a study of T cells after yellow fever vaccination. Background on the study: Preparation of fractions with low cell numbers was performed using SMART-Seq v4 Ultra Low Input. Study-wide results and caveats: Among all clonotypes, a small share was observed in both CD4 and CD8 compartments.

In making TCR cDNA, 5'RACE template switching added a universal primer site and UMIs to it. TCRdb redid the calling of the 5' RACE reads with MiXCR, one entry per CDR3 protein. The sample consists of 170,000 or so distinct CDR3 sequences, roughly 6.4% of them appearing once. This clonotype was counted ten times or more. Its cognate antigen is unknown. Trimming shortened V by 5 bases and J by 2 bases, and 9 bases separated the two germline ends. From germline, CDR1 is SGHRS and CDR2 YFSETQ. The CDR3 consists of 13 residues. This clonotype was obtained from a man aged 18 to 30 who received the YFV17D yellow fever vaccine. Sequenced material: CD4+ T cells sorted from PBMCs, taken on the day of the first yellow fever vaccination. The chain employs TRBV5-1 and TRBJ2-3; D might be TRBD2 (6 bases). The CDR3 loop is CASRTGVTDTQYF. The CDR3 DNA reads as TGCGCCAGCAGAACGGGGGTCACAGATACGCAGTATTTT.